These 29 T cell receptor beta chains came from one sample sequenced in a study of blood T cell repertoires in COVID-19. Profiling relied on immunoSEQ multiplex PCR, and the TCRdb table lists in-frame clones only, not all of them. The profile shows around 260,000 clones, around nine tenths of them singletons. Sequencing was performed on PBMCs or T cells enriched from blood (not recorded which). The receptors derive from a woman aged 25-40 years who had recovered from COVID-19.

The rearrangement joins TRBV19 to TRBJ2-1; D gene ambiguous. The germline V gene has CDR1 LNHDA and CDR2 SQIVND (reference sequence). The CDR3 runs 16 residues. V lost 6 bases, J lost 0 bases, and 15 bases lay in between. The CDR3 reads CASSRKSESSYNEQFF. CDR3 nucleotide sequence: TGTGCCAGTAGCCGGAAGAGCGAAAGCTCCTACAATGAGCAGTTCTTC.

The gene calls are TRBV2 and TRBJ1-1, with D possibly TRBD1 on 6 matching bases. Germline V CDR1 and CDR2: SNHLY, FYNNEI. The CDR3 extends over 16 amino acids. V was shortened by 7 bases and J by 2 bases, with 20 bases between the two germline ends. This chain's CDR3 is CASKYGGRVLNTEAFF. CDR3 DNA sequence: TGTGCCAGCAAGTACGGGGGGCGAGTCCTCAACACTGAAGCTTTCTTT.

The chain has TRBV28 and TRBJ1-2; 7 nucleotides line up with TRBD1. The germline CDR1 and CDR2 sequences are MDHEN and SYDVKM. The CDR3 covers 15 residues. With V trimmed by 6 bases and J by 5 bases, 12 bases remained unmatched. The CDR3 spells CASSSPSGTEYGYTF. CDR3 sequence (DNA): TGTGCCAGCAGCTCTCCCTCCGGGACAGAGTATGGCTACACCTTC.

This clone was found once. The chain links TRBV15 to TRBJ2-1, with D perhaps TRBD2 (7 bases). V was cut by 1 base and J by 5 bases, with 12 bases left in between. Germline values: CDR1 LNHNV, CDR2 YYDKDF (reference sequence). CDR3 size: 15 residues. CDR3 in amino acids: CATSRGGGQDNEQFF. The DNA of the CDR3 is TGTGCCACCAGCAGAGGCGGGGGACAAGACAATGAGCAGTTCTTC.

The chain has TRBV7-9 and TRBJ2-4; maybe TRBD2 (6 bases). V was clipped by 5 bases and J by 1 base, with 24 bases between them. CDR1 and CDR2 from the germline V gene are SEHNR and FQNEAQ (reference sequence). This CDR3 comprises 19 residues. CDR3 amino acids: CASSPLGGGSITAKNIQYF. The CDR3 coding sequence is TGTGCCAGCAGCCCCCTCGGGGGTGGGTCTATTACGGCCAAAAACATTCAGTACTTC. The whole variable domain, filled in from reference TRBV7-9 and TRBJ2-4, reads DTGVSQNPRHKITKRGQNVTFRCDPISEHNRLYWYRQTLGQGPEFLTYFQNEAQLEKSRLLSDRFSAERPKGSFSTLEIQRTEQGDSAMYLCASSPLGGGSITAKNIQYFGAGTRLSVL.

The V and J genes are TRBV5-1 and TRBJ1-4; tentative D call: TRBD1 (6 bases). Germline CDR1 and CDR2: SGHRS and YFSETQ. The CDR3 is made up of 14 amino acids. The ends were cut back, 4 bases at V and 5 bases at J, with 12 bases in the middle. CDR3 in amino acids: CASSPWDKNEKLFF. CDR3 DNA sequence: TGCGCCAGCAGCCCCTGGGACAAGAATGAAAAACTGTTTTTT.

V and J are TRBV21-1 and TRBJ1-2; the table's D call TRBD1 went unverified against the DNA. TRBV21-1 is shown as a pseudogene. The CDR3 length is 13 residues. Here the CDR3 DNA reads TGTGCCAGCAGCAACCAGGGGGAGGATGGCTACACCTTC. Translated, it gives CASSNQGEDGYTF.

The chain is built from TRBV11-2 and TRBJ2-3; tentatively, D is TRBD1 (5 bases). Germline V gives CDR1 SGHAT, CDR2 FQNNGV. This CDR3 is built from 14 residues. The ends were cut back, 7 bases at V and 1 base at J, with 12 bases in the middle. The DNA of the CDR3 is TGTGCCAGCAAGGCAGGGCAGGGCACAGATACGCAGTATTTT. Amino acid sequence: CASKAGQGTDTQYF.

The rearrangement links TRBV28 to TRBJ2-7; D perhaps matches TRBD2 (7 bases). Trimming removed 5 bases at V and 7 bases at J, with 24 bases between. CDR3 length: 16 amino acids. The germline CDR1 and CDR2 sequences are MDHEN and SYDVKM. Here the CDR3 DNA reads TGTGCCAGCAGTGGGACTACAGGGAGAACGGGTTTGGAGCAGTACTTC. Translated: CASSGTTGRTGLEQYF.

V usage is TRBV24-1 and J usage is TRBJ2-7; tentative D call: TRBD1 (6 bases). The CDR3 runs to 15 residues. The germline CDR1 and CDR2 sequences are KGHDR and SFDVKD. V lost 5 bases and J 1 base, leaving 14 bases between the germline ends. The DNA for the CDR3 is TGTGCCACCAGTGTCCTCGACAGGCTATCCTACGAGCAGTACTTC. Encoded protein: CATSVLDRLSYEQYF.

The V and J genes are TRBV27 and TRBJ2-3; 10 nucleotides align to TRBD2. V shed 0 bases, J shed 4 bases, and the junction held 7 bases outside the gene matches. The CDR3 is made up of 17 amino acids. Looked up from germline, CDR1 is MNHEY and CDR2 is SMNVEV (reference sequence). This CDR3 is CASSLSTIAGGPDTQYF. CDR3 DNA sequence: TGTGCCAGCAGTTTATCGACAATAGCGGGAGGCCCAGATACGCAGTATTTT.

The CDR3 coding sequence is TGTGCCAGCAGCACCCACGCCGGGACTAGCGAATACAATGAGCAGTTCTTC. Residues: CASSTHAGTSEYNEQFF. The chain couples TRBV7-3 to TRBJ2-1; 10 bases map to TRBD2. Per germline, CDR1 SGHTA and CDR2 FQGTGA. V was pared by 5 bases and J by 4 bases, with 11 bases of the junction left unmatched. This CDR3 is 17 amino acids long.

The chain links TRBV9 to TRBJ2-5; 7 nucleotides match TRBD1. The junction had 10 bases not matched to a gene; V was cut back by 0 bases and J by 5 bases. CDR1 SGDLS and CDR2 YYNGEE come from the germline V gene. This CDR3 is 16 amino acids long. CDR3 coding DNA: TGTGCCAGCAGCGTAGAAGGGGACAGCCGCTTTGAGACCCAGTACTTC. Encoded protein: CASSVEGDSRFETQYF.

J is TRBJ1-2 and V is TRBV5-4; 9 bases align to TRBD1. There are 16 residues in the CDR3. Trimming at V came to 4 bases and at J to 0 bases, leaving 7 bases not matched to a gene. CDR1 SGHNT and CDR2 YYREEE come from the germline V gene (reference sequence). The CDR3 loop is CASSGGQGNTNYGYTF. The CDR3 DNA reads TGTGCCAGCAGCGGGGGACAGGGCAATACTAACTATGGCTACACCTTC.

This chain connects TRBV7-2 to TRBJ2-5, with D perhaps matching TRBD1 (5 bases). The germline gives CDR1 SGHTA, CDR2 FQGNSA. The CDR3 contains 13 residues. V was trimmed by 3 bases and J by 5 bases, leaving 10 bases between them. The CDR3 loop is CASSFQGRETQYF. For the CDR3, the DNA is TGTGCCAGCAGCTTTCAGGGTCGTGAGACCCAGTACTTC.

The V call is TRBV19, the J call TRBJ2-1; TRBD2 might be the D (5 bases). The CDR3 extends over 13 amino acids. The germline V gene has CDR1 LNHDA and CDR2 SQIVND (reference sequence). V was shortened by 4 bases and J by 6 bases, with 10 bases between the two germline ends. CDR3 loop: CASSTRGTNEQFF. CDR3 in DNA: TGTGCCAGTAGTACCCGGGGAACCAATGAGCAGTTCTTC. Complete variable domain (other parts from reference TRBV19 and TRBJ2-1): DGGITQSPKYLFRKEGQNVTLSCEQNLNHDAMYWYRQDPGQGLRLIYYSQIVNDFQKGDIAEGYSVSREKKESFPLTVTSAQKNPTAFYLCASSTRGTNEQFFGPGTRLTVL.

This chain uses TRBV19 with TRBJ2-3; 13 nucleotides align to TRBD2. V dropped 3 bases and J dropped 0; count of bases not matched to a gene: 0. Germline V gives CDR1 LNHDA, CDR2 SQIVND (reference sequence). The CDR3 is made up of 16 amino acids. CDR3 sequence reads: CASSMGLAGSTDTQYF. CDR3 sequence (DNA): TGTGCCAGTAGTATGGGACTAGCGGGAAGCACAGATACGCAGTATTTT.

The rearrangement joins TRBV30 to TRBJ1-2; D may be TRBD1 (5 bases). This CDR3 is 13 amino acids long. Germline V gene data show CDR1 as GTSNPN and CDR2 as SVGIG (reference sequence). V was cut by 2 bases and J by 0 bases, with 7 bases left in between. For the CDR3, the DNA is TGTGCCTGGAGTCGGGGGTCTAACTATGGCTACACCTTC. Amino acid sequence: CAWSRGSNYGYTF. Full variable domain (missing parts from reference TRBV30 and TRBJ1-2): SQTIHQWPATLVQPVGSPLSLECTVEGTSNPNLYWYRQAAGRGLQLLFYSVGIGQISSEVPQNLSASRPQDRQFILSSKKLLLSDSGFYLCAWSRGSNYGYTFGSGTRLTVV.

The chain is built from TRBV7-9 and TRBJ2-1; 11 nucleotides line up with TRBD2. The CDR3 extends over 16 amino acids. Germline V gene sequence: CDR1 SEHNR, CDR2 FQNEAQ (reference sequence). J lost 8 bases, V lost 4 bases, and 10 bases had no gene match. For the CDR3, the DNA is TGTGCCAGCAGCTCTATAACTAGCGGGAGAAAGGATGAGCAGTTCTTC. Amino acids: CASSSITSGRKDEQFF. The full variable domain, with the rest looked up from reference TRBV7-9 and TRBJ2-1, is DTGVSQNPRHKITKRGQNVTFRCDPISEHNRLYWYRQTLGQGPEFLTYFQNEAQLEKSRLLSDRFSAERPKGSFSTLEIQRTEQGDSAMYLCASSSITSGRKDEQFFGPGTRLTVL.

The V gene is TRBV15, the J gene TRBJ1-1; D remains ambiguous. Germline-derived CDR1 and CDR2 are LNHNV and YYDKDF (reference sequence). Trimming pared 0 bases from V and 4 bases from J, leaving 9 bases between. The CDR3 totals 14 residues. CDR3 DNA: TGTGCCACCAGCAGAGATGGAGGGATCACTGAAGCTTTCTTT. This gives the protein CATSRDGGITEAFF.

Written as DNA, the CDR3 is TGTGCCACCAAGACAACGACTAGTGGCCTCGAGCAGTACTTC. Its translation is CATKTTTSGLEQYF. The chain combines TRBV6-5 with TRBJ2-7; maybe TRBD2 (6 bases). The germline CDR1 and CDR2 sequences are MNHEY and SVGAGI. The CDR3 has 14 amino acids. V dropped 10 bases and J dropped 6 bases, with 22 bases sitting between them.

The V and J genes are TRBV11-1 and TRBJ1-1; D remains ambiguous. Per germline, CDR1 SGHAT and CDR2 FQDESV (reference sequence). This CDR3 has 15 amino acids. The V end was cut by 2 bases, the J end by 5 bases, with 15 bases between. Written as DNA, the CDR3 is TGTGCCAGCAGCTTACCTACACATGTCGGGACTGAAGCTTTCTTT. Translated, it gives CASSLPTHVGTEAFF.

This sequence joins TRBV28 and TRBJ2-7; D is undetermined. V lost 7 bases and J 0 bases, leaving 19 bases between the germline ends. Germline CDR1 MDHEN, CDR2 SYDVKM. This CDR3 contains 16 residues. CDR3 sequence: CASKTRPWRNSYEQYF. The CDR3 bases are TGTGCCAGCAAAACCCGCCCCTGGAGAAACTCCTACGAGCAGTACTTC.

This clone has just one count. The chain recombines TRBV6-5 with TRBJ1-1; 9 bases match TRBD1. Germline V gene sequence: CDR1 MNHEY, CDR2 SVGAGI. CDR3 length: 12 amino acids. Trimming at V came to 6 bases and at J to 10 bases, leaving 6 bases not matched to a gene. The CDR3 DNA sequence: TGTGCCAGCAGCCGGGACAGGGCTGCAGCTTTCTTT. It encodes CASSRDRAAAFF.

The chain couples TRBV15 to TRBJ2-7; 7 positions agree with TRBD1. The CDR3 totals 17 residues. Germline CDR1 and CDR2: LNHNV and YYDKDF (reference sequence). Trimming cost V 0 bases and J 2 bases; bases outside gene matches: 10. The CDR3 DNA sequence: TGTGCCACCAGCAGAGACTTATCCGACAGGGTACCCTACGAGCAGTACTTC. It yields the protein CATSRDLSDRVPYEQYF.

This chain joins TRBV19 and TRBJ1-5; 11 bases agree with TRBD1. Trimming cost V 3 bases and J 5 bases; bases outside gene matches: 6. The CDR3 runs 16 residues. Germline CDR1 reads LNHDA; CDR2 reads SQIVND (reference sequence). CDR3 protein: CASSMGTGGIYQPQHF. The CDR3 DNA sequence: TGTGCCAGTAGTATGGGGACAGGGGGAATCTATCAGCCCCAGCATTTT.

The rearrangement joins TRBV9 to TRBJ2-3; D gene ambiguous. Trimming left V 4 bases short and J 5 bases short, with 11 bases between. Germline-derived CDR1 and CDR2 are SGDLS and YYNGEE. The CDR3 consists of 13 residues. The CDR3 sequence: CASSIFSQDTQYF. The CDR3 DNA follows: TGTGCCAGCAGCATTTTTAGCCAAGATACGCAGTATTTT.

This clone was counted a single time. The chain recombines TRBV30 with TRBJ2-7, with 7 bases matching TRBD1. V shed 6 bases and J 2 bases; nucleotides not matched to a gene: 4. The CDR3 is 12 amino acids. The germline V gene encodes CDR1 GTSNPN and CDR2 SVGIG (reference sequence). The chain's CDR3 is CACRQGTYEQYF. CDR3 DNA: TGTGCCTGTAGACAGGGAACCTACGAGCAGTACTTC. Filled out from reference TRBV30 and TRBJ2-7, the complete variable domain reads SQTIHQWPATLVQPVGSPLSLECTVEGTSNPNLYWYRQAAGRGLQLLFYSVGIGQISSEVPQNLSASRPQDRQFILSSKKLLLSDSGFYLCACRQGTYEQYFGPGTRLTVT.

V usage is TRBV12-5 and J usage is TRBJ2-7; 9 bases fit TRBD1. The CDR3 has 19 residues. V was pared by 2 bases and J by 3 bases, with 17 bases of the junction left unmatched. Germline-derived CDR1 and CDR2 are LGHNT and FRNRAP. CDR3 sequence reads: CASGLNPGQGNNKDYEQYF. CDR3 DNA sequence: TGTGCTAGTGGTTTGAACCCCGGACAGGGGAATAATAAGGACTACGAGCAGTACTTC.